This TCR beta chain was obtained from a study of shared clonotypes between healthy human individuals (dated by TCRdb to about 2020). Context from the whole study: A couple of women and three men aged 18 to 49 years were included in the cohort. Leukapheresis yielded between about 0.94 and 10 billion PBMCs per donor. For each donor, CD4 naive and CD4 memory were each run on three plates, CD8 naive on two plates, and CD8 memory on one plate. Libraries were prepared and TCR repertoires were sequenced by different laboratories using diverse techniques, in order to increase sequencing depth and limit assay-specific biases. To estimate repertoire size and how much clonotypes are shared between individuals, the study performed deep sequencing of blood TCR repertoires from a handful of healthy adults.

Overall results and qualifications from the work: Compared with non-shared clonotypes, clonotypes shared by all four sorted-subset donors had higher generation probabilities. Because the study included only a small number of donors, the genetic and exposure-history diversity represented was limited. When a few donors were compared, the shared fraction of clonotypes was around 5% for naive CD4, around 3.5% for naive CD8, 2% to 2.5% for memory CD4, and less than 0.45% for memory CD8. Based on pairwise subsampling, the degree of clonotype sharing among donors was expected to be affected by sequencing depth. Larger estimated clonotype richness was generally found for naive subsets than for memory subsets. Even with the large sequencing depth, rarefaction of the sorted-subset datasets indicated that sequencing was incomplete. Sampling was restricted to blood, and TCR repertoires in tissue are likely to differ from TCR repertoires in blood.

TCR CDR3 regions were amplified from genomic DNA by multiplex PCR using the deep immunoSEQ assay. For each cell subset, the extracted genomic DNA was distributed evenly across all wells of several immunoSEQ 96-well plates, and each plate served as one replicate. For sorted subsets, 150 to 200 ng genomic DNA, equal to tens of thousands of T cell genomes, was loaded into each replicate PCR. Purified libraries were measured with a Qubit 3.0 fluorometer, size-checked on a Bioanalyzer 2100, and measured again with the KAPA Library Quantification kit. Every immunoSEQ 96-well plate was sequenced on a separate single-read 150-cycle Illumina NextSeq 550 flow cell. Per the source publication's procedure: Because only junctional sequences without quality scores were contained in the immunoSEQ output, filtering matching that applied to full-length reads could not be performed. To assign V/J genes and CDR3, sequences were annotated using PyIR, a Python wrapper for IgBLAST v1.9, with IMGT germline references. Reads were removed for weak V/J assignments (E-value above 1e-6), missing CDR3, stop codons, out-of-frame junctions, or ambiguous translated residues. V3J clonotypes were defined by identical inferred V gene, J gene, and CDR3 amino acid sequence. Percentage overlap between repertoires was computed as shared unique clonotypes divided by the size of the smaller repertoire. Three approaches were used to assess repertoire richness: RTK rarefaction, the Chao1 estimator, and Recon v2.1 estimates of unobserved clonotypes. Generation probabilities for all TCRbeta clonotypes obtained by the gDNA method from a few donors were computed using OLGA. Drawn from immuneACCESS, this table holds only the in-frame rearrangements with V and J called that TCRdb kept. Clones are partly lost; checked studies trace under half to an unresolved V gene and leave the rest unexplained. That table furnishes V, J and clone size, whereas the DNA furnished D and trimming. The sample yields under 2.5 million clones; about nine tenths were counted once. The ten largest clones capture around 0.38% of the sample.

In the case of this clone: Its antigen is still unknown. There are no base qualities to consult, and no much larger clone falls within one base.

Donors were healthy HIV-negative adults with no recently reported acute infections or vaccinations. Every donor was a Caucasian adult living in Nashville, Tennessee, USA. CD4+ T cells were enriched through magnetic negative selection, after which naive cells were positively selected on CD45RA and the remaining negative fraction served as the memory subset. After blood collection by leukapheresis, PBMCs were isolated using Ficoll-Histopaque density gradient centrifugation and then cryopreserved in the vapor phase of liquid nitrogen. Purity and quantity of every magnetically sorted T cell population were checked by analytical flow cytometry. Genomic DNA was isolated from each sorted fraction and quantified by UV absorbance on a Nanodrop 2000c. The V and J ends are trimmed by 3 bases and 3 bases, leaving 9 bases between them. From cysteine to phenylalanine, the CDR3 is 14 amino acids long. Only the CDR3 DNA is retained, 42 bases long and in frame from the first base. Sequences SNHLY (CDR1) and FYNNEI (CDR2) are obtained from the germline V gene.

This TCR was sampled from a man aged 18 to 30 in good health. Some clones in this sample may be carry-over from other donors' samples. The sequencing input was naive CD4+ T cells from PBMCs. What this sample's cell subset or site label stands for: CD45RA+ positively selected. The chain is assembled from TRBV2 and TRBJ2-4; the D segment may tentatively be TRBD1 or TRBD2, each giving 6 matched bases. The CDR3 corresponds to CASSEGGGKNIQYF. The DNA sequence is TGTGCCAGCAGTGAGGGGGGCGGCAAAAACATTCAGTACTTC.